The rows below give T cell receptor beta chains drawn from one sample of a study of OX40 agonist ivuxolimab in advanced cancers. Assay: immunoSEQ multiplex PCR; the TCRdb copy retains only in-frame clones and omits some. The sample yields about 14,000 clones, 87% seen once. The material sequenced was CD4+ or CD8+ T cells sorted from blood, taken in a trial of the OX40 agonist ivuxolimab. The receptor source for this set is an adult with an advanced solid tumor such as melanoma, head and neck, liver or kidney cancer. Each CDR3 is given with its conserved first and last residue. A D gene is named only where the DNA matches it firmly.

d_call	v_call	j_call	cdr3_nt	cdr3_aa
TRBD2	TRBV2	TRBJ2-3	TGTGCCAGCAGTGTAGAGTCCGGGCGGGGGGGCTTCACAGATACGCAGTATTTT	CASSVESGRGGFTDTQYF
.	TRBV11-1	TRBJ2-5	TGTGCCAGCAGCGTCCGGGACACCCGGGCCCAAGAGACCCAGTACTTC	CASSVRDTRAQETQYF
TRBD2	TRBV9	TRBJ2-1	TGTGCCAGCAGCGGGCGGGAGGTGGGGCAGTTCTTC	CASSGREVGQFF
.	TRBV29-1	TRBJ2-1	TGCAGCGTTGAAGATGGGCGCAATGAGCAGTTCTTC	CSVEDGRNEQFF
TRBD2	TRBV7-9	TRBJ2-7	TGTGCCAGCAGCCAAGGGGGGACTAGCGGTTACGAGCAGTACTTC	CASSQGGTSGYEQYF
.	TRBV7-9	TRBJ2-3	TGTGCCAGCAGCTTAGCCCCGGATGTATGGACAGATACGCAGTATTTT	CASSLAPDVWTDTQYF
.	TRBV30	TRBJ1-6	TGTGCCTGGAGTCGAACAGGACTCCGGGGGGATTCACCCCTCCACTTT	CAWSRTGLRGDSPLHF
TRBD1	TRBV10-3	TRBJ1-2	TGTGCCACCCGACAGGGTTTCTTTAACTATGGCTACACCTTC	CATRQGFFNYGYTF
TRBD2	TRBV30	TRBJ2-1	TGTGCCTGGAACAAACTAGCGGGATACAATGAGCAGTTCTTC	CAWNKLAGYNEQFF
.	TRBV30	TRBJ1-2	TGTGCCTGGAGTCCCCTAGGGCTCTCCTATGGCTACACCTTC	CAWSPLGLSYGYTF
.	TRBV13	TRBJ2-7	TGTGCCAGCAGCTTAGGCAGGGGAGGGTACGAGCAGTACTTC	CASSLGRGGYEQYF